The entry that follows covers one TCR beta chain sequence. Its antigen is not known. The data originate from a study of monozygotic twins with inflammatory bowel disease. General study points: IBD patients had lower TCRbeta diversity (inverse Simpson) than healthy co-twins.

TCRdb re-called the 5' RACE reads and shows each CDR3 protein once, DNA omitted. The table lists approximately 380,000 distinct CDR3 sequences, with around 2.6% in the top ten. Germline V gene data show CDR1 as LGHNA and CDR2 as YSLEER. The CDR3 runs to 14 residues. This clonotype was obtained from a human donor with ulcerative colitis or Crohn's disease, or a healthy co-twin of an affected twin (not recorded which). V gene TRBV4-3 combines with J gene TRBJ2-3; TCRdb's assignment of TRBD1 cannot be checked, as there is no DNA. The sample was blood. The CDR3 protein is CASSYREPTDTQYF.